This T cell receptor beta chain originates from a study of blood T cell repertoires in COVID-19. Study at large: T cells, B-cell-depleted T cells, or PBMCs supplied cDNA or gDNA.

The ends were cut back, 2 bases at V and 8 bases at J, with 13 bases in the middle. Germline V gene sequence: CDR1 SGHRS, CDR2 YFSETQ. CDR3 length equals 14 residues. The table came from immunoSEQ multiplex PCR; TCRdb's copy has only in-frame clones and leaves some out. The sample comprises over 120,000 clones, under 90% of which are singletons, and around 8.8% rests with the top ten. V and J are TRBV5-1 and TRBJ1-4; D possibly corresponds to TRBD1 (6 bases). The clonotype originates from a human donor in a cohort sampled during active COVID-19. What was sequenced was peripheral blood. The CDR3 DNA follows: TGCGCCAGCAGCTTTACAGGGCCCAACGAAAAACTGTTTTTT. Protein sequence: CASSFTGPNEKLFF.